This T cell receptor beta chain came from a study of blood T cell repertoires in COVID-19. Study-wide background: The United States, Italy and Spain provided the acute and convalescent COVID-19 samples. Sources were T cells, B-cell-depleted T cells, or PBMCs; the material itself was cDNA or gDNA.

Original handling: By means of reference gene primer amplification, nucleated cell counts were estimated. Libraries were prepared by immunoSEQ multiplex PCR; TCRdb keeps only in-frame clonotypes and omits some of them. Clone size and the V and J calls come from that table; the DNA yielded D and trimming. Altogether more than 95,000 clones are present, 85% being singletons, with the ten largest covering more than 20%. V trimming: 4 bases; J trimming: 6 bases; junction bases outside the gene matches: 6. The CDR3 consists of 13 residues. The germline V gene has CDR1 SGHTS and CDR2 YDEGEE. The sequenced sample was peripheral blood. The chain is built from TRBV5-8 and TRBJ1-2, with TRBD1 identical over 7 bases. This TCR was recovered from an elderly woman with acute or convalescent COVID-19. CDR3 coding DNA: TGTGCCAGCAGCCCGACAGGGTTGGATGGCTACACCTTC. This gives the protein CASSPTGLDGYTF.